The T cell receptor (beta chain) described here comes from a study of patients and donors after allogeneic stem cell transplantation. TCRdb analysed the RT-PCR reads with MiXCR anew, one entry per CDR3 protein. The sample consists of about 960,000 distinct CDR3 sequences, about a sixth of them appearing once. With V trimmed by 7 bases and J by 4 bases, 15 bases remained unmatched. The CDR3 consists of 16 residues. Germline V gene lookup returns CDR1 LNHDA and CDR2 SQIVND (reference sequence). The V and J genes are TRBV19 and TRBJ1-2; 7 bases match TRBD1. Sequenced sample: blood, either unsorted or a sorted T cell fraction (not recorded which). This TCR came from a human donor who was either an allogeneic HSCT recipient or a stem cell or donor lymphocyte infusion donor (not recorded which). It is not recorded whose cells these are; they may come from a transplant donor. The CDR3 region is CASNLEGARGSYGYTF. The CDR3 DNA follows: TGTGCCAGTAATTTGGAGGGGGCCCGAGGCTCCTATGGCTACACCTTC.